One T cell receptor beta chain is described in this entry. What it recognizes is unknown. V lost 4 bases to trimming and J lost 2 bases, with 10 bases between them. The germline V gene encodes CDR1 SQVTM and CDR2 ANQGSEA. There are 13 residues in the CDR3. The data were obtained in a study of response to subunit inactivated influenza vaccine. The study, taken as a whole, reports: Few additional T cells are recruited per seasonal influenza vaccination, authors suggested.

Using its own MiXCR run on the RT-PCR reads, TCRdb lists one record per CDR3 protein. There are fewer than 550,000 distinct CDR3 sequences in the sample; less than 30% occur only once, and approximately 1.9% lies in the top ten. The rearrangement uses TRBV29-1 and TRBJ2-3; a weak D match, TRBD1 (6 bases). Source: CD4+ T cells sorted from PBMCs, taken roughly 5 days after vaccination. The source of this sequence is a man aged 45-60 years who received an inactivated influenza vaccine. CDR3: CSVADRNTDTQYF. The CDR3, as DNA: TGCAGCGTTGCCGACAGGAACACAGATACGCAGTATTTT.